Listed here are 13 T cell receptor beta chains from one sample, sequenced in a study of OX40 agonist ivuxolimab in advanced cancers. Using immunoSEQ multiplex PCR, the repertoire was profiled, and TCRdb retains in-frame clones only, with some absent. The profile shows about 63,000 clones, 70% to 90% of them singletons. This sample comprised CD4+ or CD8+ T cells sorted from blood, obtained in a trial of the OX40 agonist ivuxolimab. Receptor source: an adult with an advanced solid tumor such as melanoma, head and neck, liver or kidney cancer.

The CDR3 spells CASSMVQSYNEQFF. The DNA of the CDR3 is TGTGCCAGTAGTATGGTCCAATCCTACAATGAGCAGTTCTTC. The chain joins TRBV19 to TRBJ2-1; D gene unclear. Germline CDR1 LNHDA, CDR2 SQIVND (reference sequence). With 3 bases removed from V and 1 base from J, the gap between germline ends came to 7 bases. The CDR3 spans 14 residues.

The rearrangement uses TRBV5-6 and TRBJ2-3; TRBD2 is a possible D gene (5 bases). The CDR3 has 15 amino acids. The germline gives CDR1 SGHDT, CDR2 YYEEEE. Trimming left V 7 bases short and J 4 bases short, with 19 bases between. The DNA of the CDR3 is TGTGCCAGCTACTTCATTAGGGCCGGGGCAGATACGCAGTATTTT. Translation: CASYFIRAGADTQYF.

This clone was picked up one time. The V gene is TRBV4-1, the J gene TRBJ1-1, with D perhaps matching TRBD1 (5 bases). The V and J ends lost 4 bases and 0 bases respectively, with 24 bases between them. The CDR3 runs 19 residues. Germline V gene lookup returns CDR1 MGHRA and CDR2 YSYEKL. The CDR3: CASSRIQPRQGIVNTEAFF. The CDR3 DNA sequence: TGCGCCAGCAGCCGAATTCAACCCAGGCAGGGCATCGTGAACACTGAAGCTTTCTTT.

The J gene is TRBJ2-3, the V gene TRBV6-1, with 7 bases matching TRBD1. CDR1 is MNHNS, CDR2 SASEGT, per germline. The junction had 5 bases not matched to a gene; V was cut back by 7 bases and J by 1 base. The CDR3 runs to 14 residues. This chain's CDR3 is CASTRDRGTDTQYF. For the CDR3, the DNA is TGTGCCAGCACCCGCGACAGGGGCACAGATACGCAGTATTTT.

The rearrangement uses TRBV6-5 and TRBJ2-7; 10 bases fit TRBD2. Per germline, CDR1 MNHEY and CDR2 SVGAGI. Trimming cost V 11 bases and J 7 bases; bases outside gene matches: 11. The CDR3 runs to 13 residues. The chain's CDR3 is CAVQREGLGEQYF. Written as DNA, the CDR3 is TGTGCCGTCCAGCGGGAGGGCCTAGGAGAGCAGTACTTC.

This chain joins TRBV15 and TRBJ2-1; D might be TRBD1 (5 bases). CDR1 and CDR2 (germline): LNHNV, YYDKDF (reference sequence). The V end lost 0 bases, the J end lost 4 bases, and 13 bases lay between the germline ends. This CDR3 is built from 16 residues. The CDR3 is CATSREGAGTYNEQFF. The CDR3 DNA follows: TGTGCCACCAGCAGAGAAGGGGCAGGTACATACAATGAGCAGTTCTTC.

The chain has TRBV4-3 and TRBJ2-1; 10 nucleotides align to TRBD2. The CDR3 runs 17 residues. The J segment lost 9 bases and the V segment lost 0 bases, leaving 11 bases of the junction unmatched. Germline CDR1 reads LGHNA; CDR2 reads YSLEER. The CDR3 protein is CASSQDPASGRRGEQFF. CDR3 nucleotide sequence: TGCGCCAGCAGCCAAGATCCGGCTAGCGGGAGACGTGGTGAGCAGTTCTTC.

The chain couples TRBV9 to TRBJ2-3, with 8 bases lining up with TRBD2. The ends lost 4 bases at V and 2 bases at J; junction bases unmatched: 9. The CDR3 is 16 amino acids. Germline lookup yields CDR1 SGDLS and CDR2 YYNGEE. DNA of the CDR3: TGTGCCAGCAGCTCCCCAACCGGGAGGGCCACAGATACGCAGTATTTT. Translation gives CASSSPTGRATDTQYF.

This clone was observed once. This chain uses TRBV7-2 with TRBJ2-2; TRBD2 agrees at 12 bases. The germline gives CDR1 SGHTA, CDR2 FQGNSA. V was pared by 5 bases and J by 0 bases, with 10 bases of the junction left unmatched. The CDR3 is 19 amino acids. The CDR3 nucleotides are TGTGCCAGCAGCCGCTTCTGGACTAGCGGGAACCCGAACACCGGGGAGCTGTTTTTT. Its translation: CASSRFWTSGNPNTGELFF.

The rearrangement links TRBV19 to TRBJ2-2; tentatively, D is TRBD1 (5 bases). The CDR3 extends over 16 amino acids. Between the trimmed V and J ends, which lost 4 bases and 5 bases, there was a span of 17 bases. CDR1 LNHDA and CDR2 SQIVND come from the germline V gene (reference sequence). The CDR3 loop is CASSTRQGYGTGELFF. The CDR3 DNA is TGTGCCAGTAGTACCCGGCAGGGATATGGGACCGGGGAGCTGTTTTTT.

Only one count was recorded for this clone. CDR3: CASTESPDGHQYF. CDR3 coding DNA: TGTGCCAGCACCGAATCCCCGGACGGACACCAGTACTTC. The genes are TRBV6-1 and TRBJ2-5, with D possibly TRBD1 on 5 matching bases. V shed 7 bases and J shed 10 bases, with 19 bases lying between them. Germline assignment: CDR1 MNHNS and CDR2 SASEGT. This CDR3 spans 13 amino acids.

The CDR3 DNA is TGTGCCAGCAGCTCAACCGGGACTCTAAACACCGGGGAGCTGTTTTTT. As protein: CASSSTGTLNTGELFF. This chain connects TRBV5-4 to TRBJ2-2; D is perhaps TRBD2 (6 bases). The ends were cut back, 3 bases at V and 2 bases at J, with 14 bases in the middle. Germline CDR1 SGHNT, CDR2 YYREEE (reference sequence). CDR3 length equals 16 residues.

This chain joins TRBV7-2 and TRBJ1-6, with D perhaps TRBD1 (6 bases). Germline CDR1 and CDR2: SGHTA and FQGNSA. Trimming shortened V by 7 bases and J by 6 bases, and 22 bases separated the two germline ends. This CDR3 has 17 residues. The chain's CDR3 is CASTTPLGAWGNSPLHF. Here the CDR3 DNA reads TGTGCCAGCACTACGCCACTGGGGGCTTGGGGTAATTCACCCCTCCACTTT.